One sample yielded the 27 T cell receptor beta chains listed below, sequenced in a study of blood T cell repertoires in COVID-19. This table comes from immunoSEQ multiplex PCR, and its TCRdb copy is limited to in-frame clones, with some not included. Found here are about 120,000 clones, about four fifths of them singletons; the top ten hold about 2.3%. The specimen was peripheral blood. The receptors here all came from a man aged 70 or older with acute or convalescent COVID-19.

The rearrangement uses TRBV6-5 and TRBJ1-1; 8 nucleotides match TRBD1. This CDR3 contains 13 residues. V lost 5 bases and J lost 4; bases outside the gene matches: 3. Germline loops: CDR1 MNHEY, CDR2 SVGAGI. The CDR3 protein is CASSLTGGTEAFF. The CDR3 coding sequence is TGTGCCAGCAGTCTCACAGGGGGCACTGAAGCTTTCTTT.

The gene calls are TRBV11-2 and TRBJ1-1; no firm D call. The CDR3 has 13 residues. V lost 5 bases to trimming and J lost 0 bases, with 7 bases between them. Looked up from germline, CDR1 is SGHAT and CDR2 is FQNNGV. CDR3 residues: CASSQYMNTEAFF. CDR3 nucleotide sequence: TGTGCCAGCAGCCAGTACATGAACACTGAAGCTTTCTTT.

The chain recombines TRBV6-4 with TRBJ2-3; 9 positions match TRBD1. Germline values: CDR1 MRHNA, CDR2 SNTAGT. CDR3 size: 16 residues. The trim removed 3 bases at V and 4 bases at J, leaving 8 bases unmatched. Here the CDR3 reads CASSEVGTGSADTQYF. DNA for the CDR3: TGTGCCAGCAGTGAAGTCGGGACAGGGAGCGCAGATACGCAGTATTTT.

V is TRBV6-1 and J is TRBJ2-7, with TRBD1 as a possible D gene (6 bases). This CDR3 spans 16 amino acids. The germline V gene has CDR1 MNHNS and CDR2 SASEGT. V lost 2 bases, J lost 0 bases, and 14 bases lay in between. CDR3 in DNA: TGTGCCAGCAGTGAAATGGGGGCTCCTAGCTCCTACGAGCAGTACTTC. It codes for CASSEMGAPSSYEQYF.

The CDR3 DNA is TGTGCCAGCAGCCTATCGCGGGGCCGAGAGACCCAGTACTTC. Translation gives CASSLSRGRETQYF. This chain uses TRBV7-2 with TRBJ2-5, with D possibly being TRBD2 (6 bases). V was trimmed by 5 bases and J by 4 bases, leaving 14 bases between them. This CDR3 is built from 14 residues. The V gene's germline CDR1 is SGHTA and CDR2 FQGNSA.

This chain uses TRBV6-5 with TRBJ1-5, with 9 bases aligning to TRBD1. The CDR3 contains 13 residues. The germline V gene has CDR1 MNHEY and CDR2 SVGAGI. The ends lost 5 bases at V and 5 bases at J; junction bases unmatched: 1. The CDR3 nucleotides are TGTGCCAGCAGTACAGGGGGCTATCAGCCCCAGCATTTT. Translating gives CASSTGGYQPQHF.

This clone was seen repeatedly, ten times or more. One end of the junction varies from germline; a read error may be responsible. The V call is TRBV7-9, the J call TRBJ2-7; 7 bases line up with TRBD1. This CDR3 is 14 amino acids long. The germline CDR1 and CDR2 sequences are SEHNR and FQNEAQ (reference sequence). CDR3 loop: CASSLFGVTGAPDF. DNA for the CDR3: TGTGCCAGCAGCTTATTCGGGGTAACAGGGGCCCCCGACTTC.

This rearrangement joins TRBV7-2 to TRBJ1-4, with 9 bases identical to TRBD1. This CDR3 is 15 amino acids long. CDR1 and CDR2 (germline): SGHTA, FQGNSA. J lost 7 bases, V lost 3 bases, and 6 bases had no gene match. The CDR3 here is CASSLLGTGSEKLFF. DNA of the CDR3: TGTGCCAGCAGCTTGTTGGGGACAGGGTCTGAAAAACTGTTTTTT.

The V and J genes are TRBV6-5 and TRBJ2-2; D is possibly TRBD2 (5 bases). This CDR3 comprises 15 residues. Looked up from germline, CDR1 is MNHEY and CDR2 is SVGAGI. V was pared by 7 bases and J by 2 bases, with 14 bases between. CDR3 loop: CASKPPGTNTGELFF. The DNA for the CDR3 is TGTGCCAGCAAACCCCCGGGAACCAACACCGGGGAGCTGTTTTTT.

This clone was detected only once. The chain joins TRBV5-1 to TRBJ1-1; 8 nucleotides agree with TRBD1. The V gene's germline CDR1 is SGHRS and CDR2 YFSETQ. The CDR3 is made up of 13 amino acids. V lost 0 bases to trimming and J lost 11 bases; unmatched junction nucleotides: 6. This CDR3 is CASSLATGEMAFF. In DNA, the CDR3 is TGCGCCAGCAGCTTGGCGACAGGGGAAATGGCTTTCTTT. Variable domain in full (rest from reference TRBV5-1 and TRBJ1-1): KAGVTQTPRYLIKTRGQQVTLSCSPISGHRSVSWYQQTPGQGLQFLFEYFSETQRNKGNFPGRFSGRQFSNSRSEMNVSTLELGDSALYLCASSLATGEMAFFGQGTRLTVV.

V gene TRBV2 combines with J gene TRBJ2-4; 9 bases map to TRBD1. The germline CDR1 and CDR2 sequences are SNHLY and FYNNEI. J gave up 7 bases and V 4 bases, and 8 bases lay outside the gene matches. CDR3 length equals 15 residues. CDR3 sequence reads: CASSGMGQGANIQYF. CDR3 bases: TGTGCCAGCAGTGGGATGGGACAGGGAGCTAACATTCAGTACTTC. The variable domain in full, with the rest retrieved from reference TRBV2 and TRBJ2-4, is EPEVTQTPSHQVTQMGQEVILRCVPISNHLYFYWYRQILGQKVEFLVSFYNNEISEKSEIFDDQFSVERPDGSNFTLKIRSTKLEDSAMYFCASSGMGQGANIQYFGAGTRLSVL.

The chain links TRBV21-1 to TRBJ2-7; TRBD2 is the table's D call and was not checked against the DNA. TRBV21-1 corresponds to a pseudogene. This CDR3 is 12 amino acids long. The CDR3 DNA follows: TGTGCCAGCAGGCCGTGGGAGGGCGAGCAGTACTTC. It translates to CASRPWEGEQYF.

This clone was found once. The rearrangement joins TRBV28 to TRBJ1-1; tentative D call: TRBD1 (5 bases). The V gene lost 4 bases and the J gene lost 8 bases, with 17 bases spanning the gap. The CDR3 consists of 14 residues. Looked up from germline, CDR1 is MDHEN and CDR2 is SYDVKM. The CDR3 nucleotides are TGTGCCAGCAGTTACCGCTCAACACGGGGGGAAGCTTTCTTT. Translation gives CASSYRSTRGEAFF.

The chain employs TRBV19 and TRBJ2-1; maybe TRBD1 (5 bases). Germline CDR1 is LNHDA and CDR2 is SQIVND (reference sequence). The V and J ends lost 6 bases and 5 bases respectively, with 14 bases between them. There are 14 residues in the CDR3. The CDR3 region is CASSRQRRDNEQFF. CDR3 DNA sequence: TGTGCCAGTAGCAGACAGAGAAGAGACAATGAGCAGTTCTTC. The whole variable domain, filled in from reference TRBV19 and TRBJ2-1, reads DGGITQSPKYLFRKEGQNVTLSCEQNLNHDAMYWYRQDPGQGLRLIYYSQIVNDFQKGDIAEGYSVSREKKESFPLTVTSAQKNPTAFYLCASSRQRRDNEQFFGPGTRLTVL.

This chain uses TRBV2 with TRBJ1-5, with no clear D. This CDR3 spans 15 amino acids. The V end lost 1 base, the J end lost 6 bases, and 13 bases lay between the germline ends. Germline V gene sequence: CDR1 SNHLY, CDR2 FYNNEI. The CDR3 nucleotides are TGTGCCAGCAGTGAAGTGGGGAATCGGGGTCAGCCCCAGCATTTT. Protein sequence: CASSEVGNRGQPQHF.

The rearrangement joins TRBV19 to TRBJ1-1, with a tentative D call TRBD1 (6 bases). Trimming stripped 3 bases from V and 6 bases from J, with 20 bases between. CDR1 and CDR2 (germline): LNHDA, SQIVND (reference sequence). The CDR3 contains 16 residues. The CDR3 DNA reads TGTGCCAGTAGTATTCTTCAGGGGCCGAAAGTCGCTGAAGCTTTCTTT. Translated: CASSILQGPKVAEAFF.

This chain links TRBV10-3 with TRBJ1-4, with TRBD1 matching over 8 bases. The trim removed 5 bases at V and 0 bases at J, leaving 2 bases unmatched. The CDR3 is 15 amino acids. Germline CDR1 is ENHRY and CDR2 is SYGVKD. Here the CDR3 DNA reads TGTGCCATCAGTAAGACAGGGGCAACTAATGAAAAACTGTTTTTT. It encodes CAISKTGATNEKLFF.

The genes are TRBV19 and TRBJ1-6, with D uncertain. There are 14 residues in the CDR3. Trimming removed 3 bases at V and 6 bases at J, with 9 bases between. Germline values: CDR1 LNHDA, CDR2 SQIVND (reference sequence). This CDR3 reads CASSMAGSNSPLHF. CDR3 bases: TGTGCCAGTAGTATGGCCGGGTCTAATTCACCCCTCCACTTT.

The gene calls are TRBV4-3 and TRBJ1-1; perhaps TRBD1 as D (6 bases). V was cut by 1 base and J by 3 bases, with 21 bases left in between. This CDR3 has 18 residues. Germline lookup yields CDR1 LGHNA and CDR2 YSLEER. This CDR3 reads CASSQGVGGASGDTEAFF. The CDR3 nucleotides read TGCGCCAGCAGCCAAGGGGTCGGGGGGGCGTCAGGAGACACTGAAGCTTTCTTT.

The rearrangement joins TRBV6-2 or TRBV6-3 to TRBJ1-4, with unresolved D. The germline V and J ends were trimmed by 5 bases and 8 bases, with 9 bases remaining between them. Germline values: CDR1 MNHEY, CDR2 SVGEGT. The CDR3 consists of 12 residues. CDR3 region: CASSRDGEKLFF. The DNA for the CDR3 is TGTGCCAGCAGTCGGGATGGGGAAAAACTGTTTTTT.

This chain connects TRBV24-1 to TRBJ1-3; weak D call: TRBD1 (5 bases). Germline loops: CDR1 KGHDR, CDR2 SFDVKD. Between the trimmed V and J ends, which lost 0 bases and 2 bases, there was a span of 10 bases. This CDR3 contains 16 residues. The CDR3 DNA is TGTGCCACCAGTGATTTGGGCAGGGCCACTGGAAACACCATATATTTT. This translates into CATSDLGRATGNTIYF.

The V call is TRBV7-2, the J call TRBJ1-6, with 10 bases matching TRBD1. CDR1 and CDR2 from the germline V gene are SGHTA and FQGNSA. The ends lost 5 bases at V and 10 bases at J; junction bases unmatched: 8. The CDR3 totals 15 residues. The CDR3 loop reads CASSPWDRGLSPLHF. Written as DNA, the CDR3 is TGTGCCAGCAGCCCCTGGGACAGGGGTTTGTCACCCCTCCACTTT.

This chain uses TRBV30 with TRBJ2-1; D is perhaps TRBD1 (6 bases). The CDR3 covers 14 residues. Germline V gene sequence: CDR1 GTSNPN, CDR2 SVGIG (reference sequence). V lost 1 base to trimming and J lost 5 bases, with 12 bases between them. CDR3 DNA: TGTGCCTGGAGTGCCGGGACAACCCACAATGAGCAGTTCTTC. This translates into CAWSAGTTHNEQFF.

The chain combines TRBV19 with TRBJ1-5, with 11 bases lining up with TRBD1. The CDR3 spans 17 residues. With 4 bases clipped from V and 1 base from J, the junction kept 6 bases outside the gene matches. Looked up from germline, CDR1 is LNHDA and CDR2 is SQIVND (reference sequence). CDR3 loop: CASSTWGQGVSNQPQHF. In DNA form, the CDR3 reads TGTGCCAGTAGTACCTGGGGACAGGGGGTGAGCAATCAGCCCCAGCATTTT.

The V and J genes are TRBV21-1 and TRBJ2-3; whether TRBD1, the table's D call, matches the DNA was not checked. TRBV21-1 is noted as a pseudogene. The CDR3 sequence is 15 residues long. The CDR3 is CASSKQGNSTDTQYF. The CDR3 region has the DNA TGTGCCAGCAGTAAACAGGGCAATAGCACAGATACGCAGTATTTT.

The rearrangement uses TRBV28 and TRBJ2-7; 10 bases are shared with TRBD2. Germline CDR1 reads MDHEN; CDR2 reads SYDVKM. J gave up 3 bases and V 4 bases, and 6 bases lay outside the gene matches. This CDR3 is 15 amino acids long. As DNA, the CDR3 is TGTGCCAGCAGTTCTGCCGGGACTAGCGTCTACGAGCAGTACTTC. It translates to CASSSAGTSVYEQYF.

This clone was detected only a few times. The J gene is TRBJ1-1, the V gene TRBV19; 7 bases agree with TRBD1. The V gene's germline CDR1 is LNHDA and CDR2 SQIVND (reference sequence). The V segment lost 4 bases and the J segment 0 bases; nucleotides outside the gene matches: 2. This CDR3 region has 14 residues. The CDR3: CASSRGTVNTEAFF. The CDR3, as DNA: TGTGCCAGTAGTAGAGGGACAGTGAACACTGAAGCTTTCTTT.